The 13 T cell receptor beta chains given below trace back to one sample, sequenced in a study of control samples from healthy donors and cancer patients. TCRdb keeps only in-frame clones here, not all; method: immunoSEQ multiplex PCR. Altogether 190,000 or so clones are present, approximately 95% being singletons, with the ten largest covering roughly 1.5%. The sequenced sample consisted of blood. These receptor sequences come from a man aged 18-30 years in good health.

The chain is built from TRBV5-1 and TRBJ2-1, with 12 bases that match TRBD2. V dropped 2 bases and J dropped 3; count of bases not matched to a gene: 6. Germline V gene data show CDR1 as SGHRS and CDR2 as YFSETQ. The CDR3 contains 17 residues. The CDR3 region is CASSFSTSGGYYNEQFF. The CDR3 DNA is TGCGCCAGCAGCTTTTCTACTAGCGGGGGGTACTACAATGAGCAGTTCTTC.

V is TRBV6-5 and J is TRBJ2-7; a weak D match, TRBD2 (5 bases). V was shortened by 6 bases and J by 1 base, with 10 bases between the two germline ends. In germline, CDR1 is MNHEY, CDR2 SVGAGI. The CDR3 contains 13 residues. CDR3 coding DNA: TGTGCCAGCAGGAAAAGCGGATCCTACGAGCAGTACTTC. Encoded protein: CASRKSGSYEQYF.

This chain connects TRBV19 to TRBJ2-1; D may correspond to TRBD1 or TRBD2 (5 bases each). The germline gives CDR1 LNHDA, CDR2 SQIVND (reference sequence). V lost 5 bases, J lost 7 bases, and 21 bases lay in between. The CDR3 extends over 16 amino acids. The chain's CDR3 is CASSPQGRVAGNEQFF. The CDR3 DNA reads TGTGCCAGTAGTCCGCAGGGACGGGTGGCAGGGAATGAGCAGTTCTTC.

The chain joins TRBV30 to TRBJ2-7; D not certain. Germline CDR1 GTSNPN, CDR2 SVGIG (reference sequence). Trimming removed 4 bases at V and 7 bases at J, with 11 bases between. This CDR3 is 11 amino acids long. CDR3 nucleotide sequence: TGTGCCTGGAAGGATAACGGAGAGCAGTACTTC. It encodes CAWKDNGEQYF.

The chain couples TRBV19 to TRBJ2-7; 7 bases fit TRBD1. The CDR3 runs to 13 residues. CDR1 and CDR2 from the germline V gene are LNHDA and SQIVND (reference sequence). Losses at the gene ends were 9 bases for V and 3 bases for J; bases not matched to a gene: 8. The CDR3 DNA reads TGTGCCAGCCGCCAGGGACAGAACTACGAGCAGTACTTC. Translated, it gives CASRQGQNYEQYF.

V usage is TRBV14 and J usage is TRBJ1-3; no clear D. The CDR3 covers 17 residues. Germline CDR1 and CDR2: SGHDN and FVKESK. V shed 1 base and J shed 0 bases, with 13 bases lying between them. The CDR3 spells CASSQVLFGISGNTIYF. The CDR3 DNA follows: TGTGCCAGCAGCCAAGTTCTGTTCGGAATCTCTGGAAACACCATATATTTT.

The chain is built from TRBV7-2 and TRBJ1-5; D is unclear. This CDR3 spans 13 amino acids. Germline CDR1 and CDR2: SGHTA and FQGNSA. V was shortened by 1 base and J by 5 bases, with 6 bases between the two germline ends. The CDR3 sequence: CASSLERDQPQHF. The CDR3 nucleotides are TGTGCCAGCAGCTTAGAAAGGGATCAGCCCCAGCATTTT.

This chain connects TRBV6-6 to TRBJ2-7, with TRBD2 identical over 9 bases. CDR3 length equals 14 residues. Germline V lookup: CDR1 MNHNY, CDR2 SVGAGI (reference sequence). Trimming cost V 6 bases and J 1 base; bases outside gene matches: 4. The CDR3 DNA reads TGTGCCAGCAGCTTAGCGGGGGCTTCCTACGAGCAGTACTTC. Encoded protein: CASSLAGASYEQYF.

The chain is built from TRBV5-1 and TRBJ2-5; TRBD1 is a possible D gene (5 bases). The CDR3 covers 16 residues. Trimming shortened V by 3 bases and J by 5 bases, and 20 bases separated the two germline ends. The germline V gene encodes CDR1 SGHRS and CDR2 YFSETQ. CDR3 sequence: CASSSTAGHSRETQYF. DNA of the CDR3: TGCGCCAGCAGCTCGACCGCCGGACACTCGAGGGAGACCCAGTACTTC.

V usage is TRBV12-3 or TRBV12-4 and J usage is TRBJ1-5; unclear D gene. There are 12 residues in the CDR3. V shed 5 bases and J shed 4 bases, with 6 bases lying between them. This CDR3 reads CASSPENQPQHF. CDR3 nucleotides: TGTGCCAGCAGTCCAGAGAATCAGCCCCAGCATTTT.

The J gene is TRBJ2-2, the V gene TRBV29-1; D unclear. This CDR3 is built from 14 residues. The germline V and J ends were trimmed by 4 bases and 1 base, with 10 bases remaining between them. Looked up from germline, CDR1 is SQVTM and CDR2 is ANQGSEA. The CDR3 region has the DNA TGCAGCGTTGTACCGGACCTGAACACCGGGGAGCTGTTTTTT. Translated, it gives CSVVPDLNTGELFF.

This chain connects TRBV27 to TRBJ2-4; D ambiguous. The germline V gene has CDR1 MNHEY and CDR2 SMNVEV (reference sequence). The CDR3 is made up of 15 amino acids. Trimming removed 7 bases at V and 0 bases at J, with 13 bases between. The CDR3 DNA is TGTGCCAGCAAACAACTCTGGGGAGCCAAAAACATTCAGTACTTC. It codes for CASKQLWGAKNIQYF.

This sequence joins TRBV6-5 and TRBJ1-6, with D perhaps TRBD1 (6 bases). V gave up 2 bases and J gave up 8 bases, with 13 bases separating them. Germline V gene data show CDR1 as MNHEY and CDR2 as SVGAGI. The CDR3 sequence is 15 residues long. The CDR3 nucleotides are TGTGCCAGCAGTTACAGTCGGGGGGCCGATTCACCCCTCCACTTT. It is translated as CASSYSRGADSPLHF.